This T cell receptor (beta chain) appears in the sequencing data of a study of blood T cell repertoires in COVID-19. Study at large: Sites across the United States, Italy and Spain contributed samples from acute and convalescent COVID-19.

Libraries were prepared by immunoSEQ multiplex PCR; TCRdb keeps only in-frame clonotypes and omits some of them. The sample comprises roughly 150,000 clones, 89% of which are singletons, and less than 3% rests with the top ten. The CDR3 is 17 residues long. The TCR sequence derives from a man in his 60s with acute or convalescent COVID-19. What was sequenced was peripheral blood. The J gene is TRBJ2-7, the V gene TRBV21-1; whether TRBD2, the table's D call, matches the DNA was not checked. TRBV21-1 is reported as a pseudogene. Here the CDR3 reads CASSKRRWIPPSYEQYF. The CDR3 nucleotides read TGTGCCAGCAGCAAAAGGAGGTGGATACCCCCCTCCTACGAGCAGTACTTC.